These T cell receptor beta chains were read from a single sample in a study of T-cell memory formation after mild COVID-19. TCRdb re-analysed the 5' RACE reads in MiXCR, keeping a single row per CDR3 protein. The data contain some 65,000 distinct CDR3 sequences, about a sixth of them singletons. Sequencing input: PBMCs or a T cell subset sorted from them (not recorded which). Receptors originate from an adult woman who had mild COVID-19 (a few samples of this study predate the infection). Cell type and time point are not known. The CDR3 runs from the conserved cysteine through the conserved F or W. Each record gives: CDR3 protein, clone size, V gene. Only part of the rows carry a size: once, few, many, or a class if the clone is expanded.

CDR3aa: CASSSSFGSTYEQYF
abundance: few
v_gene: TRBV7-9

CDR3aa: CASSGGLAITDTQYF
abundance: few
v_gene: TRBV5-1

CDR3aa: CASSHWAETSTDTQYF
abundance: .
v_gene: TRBV4-1

CDR3aa: CASSLWGSNTEAFF
abundance: .
v_gene: TRBV7-2

CDR3aa: CASSPHPEMRAYNEQFF
abundance: few
v_gene: TRBV7-8

CDR3aa: CASSQDPGEDSGNTIYF
abundance: few
v_gene: TRBV3-1

CDR3aa: CASSPRGVSSGANVLTF
abundance: .
v_gene: TRBV7-9

CDR3aa: CASSRRPGQYNEQFF
abundance: many
v_gene: TRBV9

CDR3aa: CASSATVGGSYEQYF
abundance: .
v_gene: TRBV9

CDR3aa: CATSPHVGAGLYEQYF
abundance: .
v_gene: TRBV15

CDR3aa: CASSLETGGFEKLFF
abundance: .
v_gene: TRBV5-1

CDR3aa: CASRSGTAYNEQFF
abundance: few
v_gene: TRBV27

CDR3aa: CASSHVTGTGDGQPQHF
abundance: .
v_gene: TRBV4-1

CDR3aa: CATSRAGGLNTGELFF
abundance: .
v_gene: TRBV15

CDR3aa: CASSEDNYNEQFF
abundance: .
v_gene: TRBV5-1

CDR3aa: CSGWTAGTEAFF
abundance: .
v_gene: TRBV29-1

CDR3aa: CASSLAGTDYNEQFF
abundance: many
v_gene: TRBV7-8

CDR3aa: CASSLGDVVSYEQYF
abundance: few
v_gene: TRBV5-1

CDR3aa: CAPKCEQYF
abundance: few
v_gene: TRBV30

CDR3aa: CATSDPYRVSTDTQYF
abundance: few
v_gene: TRBV24-1

CDR3aa: CASSSQGAGETQYF
abundance: .
v_gene: TRBV11-2

CDR3aa: CASTINTEAFF
abundance: .
v_gene: TRBV12-3/TRBV12-4

CDR3aa: CSARDASPFSNQPQHF
abundance: few
v_gene: TRBV20-1

CDR3aa: CASSAGASGADYEQYF
abundance: .
v_gene: TRBV6-5